These T cell receptor beta chains were read from a single sample in a study of post-analysis software for immune sequencing data. TCRdb re-called the PCR reads through MiXCR, storing one row per CDR3 protein. Among under 200,000 distinct CDR3 sequences listed, 36% were seen once. The sample in question was blood, obtained after autologous hematopoietic stem cell transplantation. The origin of the receptors is a girl aged 5-17 years with multiple sclerosis. CDR3s include the opening cysteine and the closing phenylalanine or tryptophan. The D gene is left open where the match is weak. A row's size may be missing; if present it is once, few, many or a size class.

d_gene	abundance	v_gene	j_gene	CDR3nt	CDR3aa
.	many	TRBV20-1	TRBJ2-7	TGCAGTGCTTACGTTACAGGGAGGTACGAGCAGTACTTC	CSAYVTGRYEQYF
.	.	TRBV6-5	TRBJ2-1	TGTGCCAGCAGTTACTCCCCAAATGAGCAGTTCTTC	CASSYSPNEQFF
.	.	TRBV7-8	TRBJ2-7	TGTGCCAGCAGCCGAGTGACTGGGGGCGCGGACGAGCAGTACTTC	CASSRVTGGADEQYF
TRBD2	.	TRBV14	TRBJ2-7	TGTGCCAGCAGCCAACTAGCGGGAGGGCTCTACGAGCAGTACTTC	CASSQLAGGLYEQYF
.	few	TRBV27	TRBJ2-5	TGTGCCAGCAGTCCGACGAGGGGGACAGAGACCCAGTACTTC	CASSPTRGTETQYF
.	many	TRBV20-1	TRBJ2-7	TGCAGTGCTAGAGGGGCACACTCCTACGAGCAGTACTTC	CSARGAHSYEQYF
TRBD1	.	TRBV7-9	TRBJ2-5	TGTGCCAGCAGCGCCGGGACAGGAGGGCGGGAGACCCAGTACTTC	CASSAGTGGRETQYF
TRBD2	few	TRBV2	TRBJ2-7	TGTGCCAGCAGTGAAGGGGCTAGCGGAACCTACGAGCAGTACTTC	CASSEGASGTYEQYF
.	.	TRBV28	TRBJ1-5	TGTGCCAGCAGGGGCAGCATGATCAAGCCCCAGCATTTT	CASRGSMIKPQHF
TRBD2	.	TRBV20-1	TRBJ2-1	TGCAGTGCTAGCACGGGACTAGCGGTTTACAATGAGCAGTTCTTC	CSASTGLAVYNEQFF
.	.	TRBV7-2	TRBJ1-4	TGTGCCAGCAGCTTAGACCTCGAAAAACTGTTTTTT	CASSLDLEKLFF
TRBD1	.	TRBV7-8	TRBJ2-1	TGTGCCAGCAGCTTAGGAAACAGGGGCCATGAGCAGTTCTTC	CASSLGNRGHEQFF
.	few	TRBV12-3/TRBV12-4	TRBJ2-6	TGTGCCAGCAGTCTCGGTCCTTCTGGGGCCAGCGTCCTGACTTTC	CASSLGPSGASVLTF
.	many	TRBV24-1	TRBJ1-5	TGTGCCACCAGTGATACCGGGATGGGGCAGCCCCAGCATTTT	CATSDTGMGQPQHF
.	few	TRBV3-1	TRBJ2-1	TGTGCCAGCAGCCAAGTGACCTACAATGAGCAGTTCTTC	CASSQVTYNEQFF
TRBD2	few	TRBV9	TRBJ2-3	TGTGCCAGCAGCGTAGGCGGGAGTACGACAGATACGCAGTATTTT	CASSVGGSTTDTQYF
.	many	TRBV27	TRBJ2-1	TGTGCCGCCGGGCTATCTGGCTACAATGAGCAGTTCTTC	CAAGLSGYNEQFF
.	.	TRBV4-2	TRBJ2-7	TGTGCCAGCAGCCAAGATGGACCCTACGAGCAGTACTTC	CASSQDGPYEQYF
.	few	TRBV2	TRBJ2-3	TGTGCCAGCACCCCGGGCCCCACAGATACGCAGTATTTT	CASTPGPTDTQYF
.	.	TRBV6-1	TRBJ2-7	TGTGCCAGCAGTGAACAGGACACCACCTCCTACGAGCAGTACTTC	CASSEQDTTSYEQYF
.	many	TRBV12-3/TRBV12-4	TRBJ2-7	TGTGCCAGCAGTTTAGCGCCGACAGCCTCCTACGAGCAGTACTTC	CASSLAPTASYEQYF
.	.	TRBV7-3	TRBJ1-5	TGTGCCAGCAGCCAACGATTCCAGACTAGCAATCAGCCCCAGCATTTT	CASSQRFQTSNQPQHF
.	many	TRBV29-1	TRBJ1-1	TGCAGCGTTGAAGAATGGGACCGCCTAGGGGACACTGAAGCTTTCTTT	CSVEEWDRLGDTEAFF
.	few	TRBV5-1	TRBJ2-7	TGCGCCAGCAGCTTGGCCACAGGGAGCTCCTACGAGCAGTACTTC	CASSLATGSSYEQYF
.	few	TRBV6-1	TRBJ2-7	TGTGCCAGCAGTGCTGCGGGGAGTACTCCCTACGAGCAGTACTTC	CASSAAGSTPYEQYF
.	.	TRBV3-1	TRBJ2-7	TGTGCCAGCAGGTATCGGGACAAATTCTACGAGCAGTACTTC	CASRYRDKFYEQYF
.	few	TRBV3-1	TRBJ2-4	TGTGCCAGCAGCCAAGGGCCCCCGGGAGCCAAAAACATTCAGTACTTC	CASSQGPPGAKNIQYF
TRBD2	few	TRBV5-1	TRBJ2-1	TGCGCCAGCAGGGCCGGGACTAGCGGGAGGGCCCGGCATGAGCAGTTCTTC	CASRAGTSGRARHEQFF
.	.	TRBV15	TRBJ2-2	TGTGCCACCAGCAGAACCCGACTGACCGGGGAGCTGTTTTTT	CATSRTRLTGELFF
.	.	TRBV20-1	TRBJ2-3	TGCAGTGCTAGCGTGGGAGACCCCTCGGGTGGGGATACGCAGTATTTT	CSASVGDPSGGDTQYF
TRBD1	.	TRBV10-3	TRBJ1-5	TGTGCCATCAGCCGGGGACAGGGAACGGATCAGCCCCAGCATTTT	CAISRGQGTDQPQHF
.	.	TRBV20-1	TRBJ2-5	TGCAGTGCTAGAGTGCCCTTAGCGGTCCAAGAGACCCAGTACTTC	CSARVPLAVQETQYF
.	.	TRBV27	TRBJ2-2	TGTGCCAGCAGTTTATCACCGGGACCGAACACCGGGGAGCTGTTTTTT	CASSLSPGPNTGELFF
.	.	TRBV7-2	TRBJ2-3	TGTGCCAGCAGCTTAGGAGGGGGGGACACAGATACGCAGTATTTT	CASSLGGGDTDTQYF
TRBD2	few	TRBV7-2	TRBJ2-7	TGTGCCAGCAGCCCGGAGACGCGGACTAGCGGGAAGCACGAGCAGTACTTC	CASSPETRTSGKHEQYF
TRBD1	many	TRBV2	TRBJ1-2	TGTGCCAGCAGTGAGACAGGGGAAAGCGGCTACACCTTC	CASSETGESGYTF
.	.	TRBV5-1	TRBJ1-2	TGCGCCAGCAGCTTGGCCGCAGGGAGCGGCTACACCTTC	CASSLAAGSGYTF
TRBD1	.	TRBV28	TRBJ1-4	TGTGCCAGCACAGACAGGGGGCGTGAAAAACTGTTTTTT	CASTDRGREKLFF
TRBD1	.	TRBV4-2	TRBJ1-6	TGTGCCAGCAGCCAACCCCCGGGACAGGGGTCTTCACCCCTCCACTTT	CASSQPPGQGSSPLHF
TRBD2	.	TRBV7-8	TRBJ2-1	TGTGCCAGCAGCTTAGCCCCGTGGGCTAGCGGGAGGGAGAATGAGCAGTTCTTC	CASSLAPWASGRENEQFF
TRBD2	.	TRBV29-1	TRBJ2-3	TGCAGCGTTCTTCTAGCGGGGGGGTTCACAGATACGCAGTATTTT	CSVLLAGGFTDTQYF
.	.	TRBV5-6	TRBJ2-7	TGTGCCAGCAGCTTTTGGAGCTCCTACGAGCAGTACTTC	CASSFWSSYEQYF
.	few	TRBV4-2	TRBJ2-2	TGTGCCAGCAGCCAAGTCTGGGATAACGGCGGGGAGCTGTTTTTT	CASSQVWDNGGELFF
TRBD2	.	TRBV7-2	TRBJ2-3	TGTGCCAGCAGTAATAGCGGGAACGGAAAGACGCAGTATTTT	CASSNSGNGKTQYF
TRBD2	.	TRBV10-1	TRBJ2-7	TGCGCCAGTTCCCCCGGGACTAGCGGGATCAGCGAGCAGTACTTC	CASSPGTSGISEQYF
TRBD1	once	TRBV28	TRBJ1-2	TGTGCCAGCAGCTTCGGACAGGGCGGCTACACCTTC	CASSFGQGGYTF
.	few	TRBV7-2	TRBJ1-2	TGTGCCAGCAGCTTAGATTCTAGTGGCTACACCTTC	CASSLDSSGYTF
.	few	TRBV9	TRBJ2-1	TGTGCCAGCAGCCGAAGCGGGAATGAGCAGTTCTTC	CASSRSGNEQFF
.	few	TRBV10-3	TRBJ1-2	TGTGCCATCAGCCCATACAGGAAACATAACTCTAACTATGGCTACACCTTC	CAISPYRKHNSNYGYTF